The T cell receptor beta chain under discussion was sequenced for a study of blood T cell repertoires in COVID-19. Study context: From T cells, B-cell-depleted T cells, or PBMCs came the material, which was cDNA or gDNA.

Profiling relied on immunoSEQ multiplex PCR, and the TCRdb table lists in-frame clones only, not all of them. The sample gives approximately 120,000 clones, roughly 88% of which show up once; approximately 5% is in the top ten. Per the germline V gene, CDR1 is MNHNS and CDR2 is SASEGT. The CDR3 totals 17 residues. V was clipped by 2 bases and J by 4 bases; unmatched bases: 12. V and J are TRBV6-1 and TRBJ2-7, with 9 positions matching TRBD2. The receptor's source is a human donor in a cohort sampled during active COVID-19. Specimen: peripheral blood. CDR3 nucleotides: TGTGCCAGCAGTGAAATGGGGCGGGGAGCGGGAGGTTACGAGCAGTACTTC. This codes for CASSEMGRGAGGYEQYF.